This T cell receptor (beta chain) was profiled in a study of cytomegalovirus exposure and HLA in healthy donors (dated by TCRdb to the late 2010s). Concerning the study at large: According to an earlier analysis of 550 to 750 of the donors, about 190 million T cells yielded over 90 million unique TCR beta sequences and about 300 Gb of sequence data. Roughly 320 gigabases of sequencing data and approximately 91 million unique TCR sequences made up an early release that covered under 750 HLA-typed donors. Genome-wide SNP genotypes for about three fifths of the roughly 670 donors were used in a later genetic analysis, which treated that subset as a discovery cohort. The study combined high-throughput TCR immunosequencing, statistical association of individual TCRs with disease status, and machine learning to predict cytomegalovirus infection status. A later analysis re-analyzed previously published TCR beta repertoires from about 600 donors and added high-resolution HLA genotyping to study TCR occurrence patterns. Rather than drawing on any new phenotypic data, the later analysis identified candidate immune exposures from TCR beta sequences and the way those sequences occurred across donors. Besides the first cohort of around 670 subjects, a separate validation cohort made up of 120 different subjects was used. The study aimed to test whether signatures of past pathogen exposure could be identified by cataloging public T cell receptors. Typing coverage varied by locus: roughly 629-630 donors for A, B, C, DRB1 and DQB1; under 550 for DQA1; over 600 for DPA1; 450 to 480 for DPB1. Donor age, sex, ethnicity and CMV serostatus were compiled alongside the repertoire data. Every discovery cohort repertoire had been produced on one sequencing platform. Among about 370 genotyped donors of the cohort, an average of approximately 240,000 unique TCR beta nucleotide sequences was sequenced per donor, of which about 19% were non-productive. To decide whether each TCR beta V gene segment behaved as functional or pseudogenic, an earlier analysis of fewer than 750 of the donors relied on high-throughput TCR beta sequencing. The genetic ancestry cluster associated with self-reported Caucasian donors included 81% of the roughly 410 genotyped donors. The T cell repertoires of 700 or so subjects were profiled by immunosequencing and related to cytomegalovirus serostatus. A handful of DR-DQ haplotypes were treated as single units for association and clustering because of strong linkage in the cohort. HLA typing included class I and class II loci at four-digit resolution.

General study outcomes and caveats: In a later analysis, the rate of TCR association differed among HLA loci, with DRB1 alleles having the most associated TCRs and HLA-C alleles having the fewest. The earlier analysis of about 600 of the donors excluded some 15 rarely observed V segments, including chromosome 9 orphons, because counts were too low. Some IMGT-functional V segments, including TRBV6-2 and TRBV6-3, could not be told apart with the 87-base-pair reads, so those segments were excluded. According to a later analysis, parvovirus B19, influenza, CMV and Epstein-Barr virus appeared linked to several top co-occurrence clusters. Compared with equally common non-associated chains, HLA-associated TCR beta chains in a later analysis were more clonally expanded and had lower generation probabilities. In vitro tests confirmed that a few of the cytomegalovirus-associated TCR beta chains recognize cytomegalovirus antigens. In a later analysis, most CMV-associated TCR beta chains were found to appear HLA-restricted, with HLA associations seemingly driven largely by CMV exposure. According to the authors, the approach could potentially be generalized to other disease states and immunological phenotypes. Compared with the roughly 600-donor mean, donors in an Asian-associated ancestry cluster had fewer N-insertions in productive TCRs, according to a later genetic analysis. This cohort had only TCR beta chains sequenced, and the lack of alpha or paired-chain data limited which features could be detected. The study listed approximately 150 TCR beta chains as associated with cytomegalovirus. When HLA alleles, especially DR and DQ, strongly co-occurred, TCR associations were difficult to assign to individual alleles. A cluster of highly shared sequence variants was judged likely to represent a technical artifact of the sequencing pipeline. Across donors, most TCR sequences were observed very rarely, whereas some public TCRs were present in many individuals. In a later genetic analysis, a missense DCLRE1C variant was associated with V-gene and J-gene trimming of TCR beta chains, and the association was replicated in an independent cohort. The presence/absence analyses assumed that sequencing depth was roughly uniform across donors, and that assumption may not be true. The classifier was reported to diagnose cytomegalovirus status with high specificity and sensitivity in both the original cohort and the validation cohort. In an earlier analysis of around 500 of the donors, most TCR beta V segments appeared in productive rearrangements about 90% or about 30% of the time, broadly matching IMGT annotations. A further reported finding was that TCR beta sequences accurately predicted the HLA-A and HLA-B alleles for most subjects in the first cohort. Correlated functional status among segregating V segments might be attributable to linkage disequilibrium, but an unknown experimental factor could not be ruled out. Specific HLA alleles were associated with over 15,000 TCR beta sequences at a false discovery rate of 0.05 in a later analysis. HLA typing was unavailable for some donors at each locus, so association tests used only the typed subset. For the cohort, immune exposure information was limited to CMV serostatus.

Ends trimmed: V by 3 bases, J by 0 bases; bases unmatched to a gene: 9. Sequences MGHRA (CDR1) and YSYEKL (CDR2) are obtained from the germline V gene. The CDR3 goes from the cysteine to the phenylalanine over 18 residues. Of the read, only the CDR3 DNA is kept; its 54 bases are in frame from base 1. Preparation of the library involved the immunoSEQ multiplex PCR assay. For the multiplex PCR, a mixture combining 60 forward primers for TCR Vbeta segments and 13 reverse primers for TCR Jbeta segments was used. The CDR3 region of rearranged TCR beta genes was amplified from genomic DNA by a multiplex PCR assay. The amplified TCR beta libraries were sequenced on the Illumina HiSeq System as 87-base-pair reads. Concerning the study's data processing: In a later analysis, tens of millions of unique TCR beta chains were counted across the roughly 610 repertoires, and roughly 11 million of these chains were shared by at least two donors. To remove PCR and sequencing errors, raw reads were error-corrected and collapsed into unique sequences using a nearest-neighbor algorithm that merged closely related sequences. V, D and J gene segments were assigned by aligning CDR3 sequences to IMGT reference sequences. Each retained sequence needed at least a six-nucleotide match to both a V gene segment and a J gene segment. Rearrangements were classified as productive when the CDR3 lacked stop codons and remained in frame with V and J, and all other rearrangements were classified as non-productive. CDR3 was defined according to IMGT convention as the region running from the second conserved V-encoded cysteine to the conserved J-encoded phenylalanine. The earlier analysis of some 540 of the donors excluded any sequence lacking an unambiguous match to a single V gene segment. An earlier analysis of some 610 of the donors called V segments functional above 56.7% productive rearrangements and segregating when the between-donor standard deviation exceeded 5%. A statistical classification framework was developed to diagnose cytomegalovirus status using the catalog of TCR beta chain sequences. In a later analysis, V and J genes were assigned by comparing TCR nucleotide sequences against IMGT/GENE-DB human TR gene sequences. In a later analysis, CDR3 sequences and most-parsimonious VDJ recombination scenarios were assigned using the TCRdist pipeline. In a later analysis, each TCR beta chain was defined by its CDR3 amino acid sequence together with its V-gene family, and reads lacking a unique V-gene family were excluded. In a later analysis, 500 to 700 highly shared, low-generation-probability nucleotide sequences were removed to address suspected cross-contamination and a sequencing artifact. For each public chain, a later analysis derived a clonal expansion index from normalized ranks of inferred template counts within each repertoire. Generation probabilities in a later analysis came from a VDJ recombination model fitted to out-of-frame rearrangements, and those results were checked against IGoR. A later analysis scored TCR-TCR, TCR-HLA and TCR-CMV co-occurrence with hypergeometric tests, applying a repertoire-size bias correction to TCR pairs. A later analysis estimated false discovery rates by permuting HLA or CMV assignments 20 times. In a later analysis, co-occurring TCRs were grouped using DBSCAN, with TCRdist sequence similarity added in when clustering inside HLA-allele-positive subsets. For co-occurrence clustering, repertoires with fewer than 30,000 or more than 120,000 public chains were excluded, along with a handful of repertoires with anomalous nucleotide sharing. TCRdb re-hosts the immuneACCESS table, in-frame sequences only. Its copies lack some clones; in the studies checked, an unresolved V gene accounts for under half of them, and the cause for the rest is not known. The D gene and trimming were derived from the DNA, and the V and J assignments and clone size from that table. For this sample there are roughly 150,000 clones; over 70% appear just once. Of the sample, approximately 3% falls within the top ten clones.

On this clone itself: The specificity of this receptor is unknown. No base quality values were provided; no much bigger clone lies one nucleotide off.

In total, approximately 610 healthy bone marrow donors made up the cohort. At the time of sampling, all cohort members were nominally healthy, though unrecorded immune exposures were likely present. The donor was CMV seronegative and was included in the group of 352 seronegative cohort members. Every donor gave a peripheral blood sample, and the peripheral blood mononuclear cells from that sample were used for TCR beta sequencing. The Qiagen DNeasy Blood Extraction Kit was used to extract genomic DNA from the blood cell samples. Recombination joined TRBV4-1 with TRBJ2-7; 12 central bases correspond to TRBD2. The clonotype was recovered from a male donor in good health and CMV-seronegative. The sample was PBMCs. CDR3 reads: CASSHSGTSGPFSYEQYF. In nucleotide form, the sequence is TGCGCCAGCAGCCACTCAGGGACTAGCGGGCCCTTCTCCTACGAGCAGTACTTC.